Described below is a single T cell receptor beta chain sequence and its context. V was trimmed by 0 bases and J by 7 bases, leaving 25 bases between them. CDR1 and CDR2 from the germline V gene are PRHDT and FYEKMQ (reference sequence). The CDR3 runs 19 residues. These data belong to a study of blood T cell repertoires in COVID-19. At the level of the study: COVID-19 samples from acute and convalescent phases originated in the United States, Italy and Spain. Sources were T cells, B-cell-depleted T cells, or PBMCs; the material itself was cDNA or gDNA.

Source study methods: Researchers report that nucleated cell counts were estimated from reference gene primer amplification. The method was immunoSEQ multiplex PCR; TCRdb's version includes in-frame clones alone and lacks a portion of them. The DNA was the basis for D and trimming; V, J and clone size are from that table. The sample has roughly 190,000 clones; 70% to 90% are singletons. Sequencing was done on a sample of peripheral blood. This clonotype was sampled from a woman between 70 and 85 years old with active or convalescent COVID-19. The chain combines TRBV13 with TRBJ2-4, with a possible D match to TRBD2 (6 bases). The CDR3 protein is CASSLGFGKSGGMSNIQYF. The CDR3 DNA is TGTGCCAGCAGCTTAGGCTTTGGTAAATCAGGAGGGATGTCTAACATTCAGTACTTC.